A single T cell receptor beta chain is shown here with its context. This sample was taken from a study of blood T cell repertoires in COVID-19. Across the whole study: Acute and convalescent COVID-19 specimens originated in the United States, Italy and Spain. Sources were T cells, B-cell-depleted T cells, or PBMCs; the material itself was cDNA or gDNA.

Produced via immunoSEQ multiplex PCR; TCRdb's table is partial and in-frame only. The data contain about 68,000 clones, about 86% of them singletons. The CDR3 runs 14 residues. The germline V gene encodes CDR1 DFQATT and CDR2 SNEGSKA (reference sequence). After removal of 3 bases from V and 5 bases from J, the junction contained 8 bases not matched to a gene. The receptor's source is an older woman with acute or convalescent COVID-19. V usage is TRBV20-1 and J usage is TRBJ2-7; the match to TRBD1 covers 9 bases. The source material was peripheral blood. CDR3: CSASNRQGVDEQYF. The DNA of the CDR3 is TGCAGTGCTAGTAATCGACAGGGGGTCGACGAGCAGTACTTC.